This T cell receptor beta chain emerged from a study of CD8+CD57+ T cells in acquired aplastic anemia. In the study overall: Quantities of DNA derived from sorted CD4+ and CD8+ cells averaged roughly 3 ug.

Both TCR beta VDJ combination and CDR3 sequence profiling were carried out. Genomic DNA was the template for this profiling. TCRdb recomputed calls from the reads with MiXCR, one row per CDR3 protein. The data contain 150,000 or so distinct CDR3 sequences, 47% of them singletons. The study, taken as a whole, reports: Found in both controls and patients were some 31 CD8+ CDR3 sequences. Between patients and controls, CD8+ Simpson's diversity did not vary significantly.

Patients who underwent sequencing had shown CD8+CD57+ cell expansion by flow cytometry. This clonotype was detected many times. What it recognizes is unknown. The receptor was isolated from a human donor with aplastic anemia. What was sequenced was sorted CD4+, CD8+, or CD8+CD57+ T cells (not recorded which) from PBMCs.

The CDR3 coding sequence is TGCGCCAGCAGCCAAGTCCGATCCGGGGTTGGAGGTGAAAAACTGTTTTTT. Translation: CASSQVRSGVGGEKLFF. The chain is built from TRBV4-1 and TRBJ1-4, with unresolved D. Germline CDR1 reads MGHRA; CDR2 reads YSYEKL. The CDR3 is 17 residues long. V was trimmed by 1 base and J by 7 bases, leaving 19 bases between them.